This is a list of T cell receptor beta chains from one sample in a study of blood T cell repertoires in COVID-19. Here immunoSEQ multiplex PCR was the method, and the copy in TCRdb shows in-frame clones only, minus some. The table shows about 120,000 clones, with approximately 83% occurring only once. Sequenced input: peripheral blood. Every receptor here comes from a woman in her sixties or seventies with acute or convalescent COVID-19. Each CDR3 is given with its conserved first and last residue. The D gene is left open where the match is weak.

D gene	V gene	J gene	CDR3 protein	CDR3 DNA
TRBD1	TRBV7-9	TRBJ2-3	CASSSLRGLTDTQYF	TGTGCCAGCAGCTCCCTGAGGGGGCTCACAGATACGCAGTATTTT
NA	TRBV27	TRBJ1-6	CASSPGQSSYNSPLHF	TGTGCCAGCAGTCCCGGACAGAGCTCCTATAATTCACCCCTCCACTTT
TRBD1	TRBV7-8	TRBJ1-2	CASSPGQGNYGYTF	TGTGCCAGCAGCCCAGGACAGGGAAACTATGGCTACACCTTC
NA	TRBV7-2	TRBJ1-1	CASSASGSEAFF	TGTGCCAGCAGCGCGTCGGGATCTGAAGCTTTCTTT
NA	TRBV7-2	TRBJ2-5	CASSLGPSGMGETQYF	TGTGCCAGCAGCTTAGGCCCCTCGGGGATGGGCGAGACCCAGTACTTC
TRBD1	TRBV2	TRBJ1-6	CASRQTGMGSPLHF	TGTGCCAGCAGACAGACAGGGATGGGTTCACCCCTCCACTTT
NA	TRBV6-2/TRBV6-3	TRBJ2-5	CASSDTLGETQYF	TGTGCCAGCAGCGATACACTGGGCGAGACCCAGTACTTC
NA	TRBV10-1	TRBJ2-1	CASSGARRQEQFF	TGCGCCAGCAGTGGCGCGCGGAGACAGGAGCAGTTCTTC
NA	TRBV15	TRBJ1-2	CATSRDYRDIPYGYTF	TGTGCCACCAGCAGAGATTATAGGGACATTCCCTATGGCTACACCTTC
NA	TRBV14	TRBJ1-1	CASSPQTGGAGEAFF	TGTGCCAGCAGCCCGCAAACCGGGGGAGCCGGTGAAGCTTTCTTT
NA	TRBV6-4	TRBJ2-1	CASSDAPGTEAGGQFF	TGTGCCAGCAGTGACGCCCCCGGGACTGAGGCAGGGGGGCAGTTCTTC
NA	TRBV19	TRBJ1-1	CASSIAGDTEAFF	TGTGCCAGTAGTATCGCGGGGGACACTGAAGCTTTCTTT
TRBD1	TRBV7-2	TRBJ1-1	CASSLDRGKAFF	TGTGCCAGCAGCTTAGACAGGGGTAAAGCTTTCTTT